Detailed here is one TCR beta chain. The authors seeded some 200,000 CFSE-labeled responder cells together with some 200,000 irradiated stimulator cells tagged with violet dye. Sequencing used immunoSEQ multiplex PCR; TCRdb keeps in-frame clones, though not all of them. The table records 940 or so clones, roughly 49% of them present only once. The record originates from a study of graft-versus-host responses after intestinal transplantation. Findings and caveats of the study: Circulating GvH clone levels at their peak were associated with HvG declines (early post-transplant).

This CDR3 is 15 amino acids long. In germline, CDR1 is MNHEY, CDR2 SVGAGI. Trimming took 2 bases from V and 5 from J; bases not matched to a gene: 8. The TCR comes from a human patient who was an organ donor for intestinal transplantation. The V and J genes are TRBV6-5 and TRBJ1-2; 7 bases align to TRBD1. Sample: alloreactive CD8+ T cells from a mixed lymphocyte reaction culture, taken before transplantation. Subset: CFSE-low proliferating T cells sorted from approximately six-day pre-transplant mixed lymphocyte reaction (GvH or HvG direction). CDR3 amino acids: CASSYGDSVRYGYTF. Written as DNA, the CDR3 is TGTGCCAGCAGTTACGGGGACAGCGTTCGTTATGGCTACACCTTC.